This TCR beta chain was sequenced in a study of beta chain features in type 1 diabetes. Points from the study as a whole: Patients' naive, central memory and Treg TCRB repertoires seemed closer to one another than those of healthy donors. A moderate, significant TCRB CDR3 shortening appeared in type 1 diabetes across four CD4+ subsets. Junctions at VDJ sites from type 1 diabetes patients had fewer insertions and more deletions.

Worth noting for this clone: The target antigen is unknown.

What was sequenced were expressed TCRB transcripts, since all of the isolated RNA had been reverse transcribed. An average of approximately 3.6 million reads was obtained for naive, central memory and regulatory T cell samples. Assay: immunoSEQ multiplex PCR; the TCRdb copy retains only in-frame clones and omits some. The repertoire consists of fewer than 200,000 clones, with under 13% occurring once and the leading ten covering more than 0.4%. The CDR3 consists of 16 residues. CDR1 SGHNT and CDR2 YYREEE come from the germline V gene (reference sequence). V lost 0 bases and J lost 6, with 16 bases in between.

The chain employs TRBV5-4 and TRBJ2-4, with D perhaps TRBD2 (5 bases). The clonotype originates from a young man with type 1 diabetes. The source material was central memory CD4+ T cells from blood. Here the CDR3 DNA reads TGTGCCAGCAGCTTGGAGGGTTTTGGCGGACTAAACATTCAGTACTTC. It codes for CASSLEGFGGLNIQYF.